This T cell receptor beta chain emerged from a study of graft-versus-host responses after intestinal transplantation. Study summary: As for transplant type, recipients had multivisceral, liver-intestinal, or isolated intestinal grafts. General study points: The marrow of recipients harbored GvH clones, and ileum or blood showed some of them first.

V lost 5 bases and J lost 3; bases outside the gene matches: 4. The CDR3 length is 13 residues. Germline V lookup: CDR1 SEHNR, CDR2 FQNEAQ (reference sequence). Assay used: immunoSEQ multiplex PCR; TCRdb lists only in-frame clones, some missing. The sample shows approximately 90,000 clones, about 90% of them seen only once. As concerns this clone: The antigen is undetermined.

The source material was unstimulated CD8+ T cells sorted from spleen or lymph node cells, sampled before intestinal transplant. The receptor was isolated from a human donor who received an intestinal transplant. V is TRBV7-9 and J is TRBJ2-7; 7 bases line up with TRBD2. CDR3 residues: CASSPRDYYEQYF. CDR3 in DNA: TGTGCCAGCAGCCCCCGGGACTACTACGAGCAGTACTTC.